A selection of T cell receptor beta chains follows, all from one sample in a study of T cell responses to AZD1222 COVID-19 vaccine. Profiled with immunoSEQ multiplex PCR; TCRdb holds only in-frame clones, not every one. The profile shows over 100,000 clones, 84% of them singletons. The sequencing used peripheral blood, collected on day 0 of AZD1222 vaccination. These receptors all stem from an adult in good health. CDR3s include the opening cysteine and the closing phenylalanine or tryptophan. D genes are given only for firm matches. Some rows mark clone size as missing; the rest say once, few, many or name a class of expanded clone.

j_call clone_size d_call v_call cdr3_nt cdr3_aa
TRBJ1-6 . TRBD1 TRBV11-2 TGTGCCAGCAGCTCCGGGACAGCGAGCTCCTATAATTCACCCCTCCACTTT CASSSGTASSYNSPLHF
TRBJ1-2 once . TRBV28 TGTGCCAGCGAAACAACACGTCGGCAGTACCATGGCTACACCTTC CASETTRRQYHGYTF
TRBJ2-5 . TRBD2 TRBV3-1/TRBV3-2 TGTGCCAGCAGCCAAGATCTCGATATGAGCGGGGGGGCAAAGGAGACCCAGTACTTC CASSQDLDMSGGAKETQYF
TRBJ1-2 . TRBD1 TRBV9 TGTGCCAGCAGCGGAGCCGGGACAGAGAAATACACCTTC CASSGAGTEKYTF
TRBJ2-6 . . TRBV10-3 TGTGCCACCCATCGGCAGCCGAATTCTGGGGCCAACGTCCTGACTTTC CATHRQPNSGANVLTF
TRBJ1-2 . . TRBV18 TGTGCCAGCTCACCAGGGGCAGCCTATGGCTACACCTTC CASSPGAAYGYTF
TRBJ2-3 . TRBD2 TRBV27 TGTGCCAGCAATGGACTAGGGACAGATACGCAGTATTTT CASNGLGTDTQYF
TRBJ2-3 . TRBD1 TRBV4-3 TGCGCCAGCAGCCAAGACCTCCGACAGGGGGGAACAGATACGCAGTATTTT CASSQDLRQGGTDTQYF
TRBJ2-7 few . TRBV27 TGTGCCAGCAGTCCACTAGAGCGGGACGAGCAGTACTTC CASSPLERDEQYF
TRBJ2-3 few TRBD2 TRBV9 TGTGCCAGCAGCGCTAGCGGAACTCCAGATACGCAGTATTTT CASSASGTPDTQYF
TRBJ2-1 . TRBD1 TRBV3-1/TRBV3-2 TGTGCCAGCAGCCAATGGACAGGGGTGAGCGAGCAGTTCTTC CASSQWTGVSEQFF
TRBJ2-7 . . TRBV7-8 TGTGCCAGCAGCTTATCACAGGGCGGACAGTACTTC CASSLSQGGQYF
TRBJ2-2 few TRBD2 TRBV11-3 TGTGCCAGCAGCTCACTTAGAGGACTAGCGGGAAACACCGGGGAGCTGTTTTTT CASSSLRGLAGNTGELFF
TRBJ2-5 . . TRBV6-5 TGTGCCAGCAGTCGTCAAGAGACCCAGTACTTC CASSRQETQYF
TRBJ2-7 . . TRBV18 TGTGCCAGCTCACCCGGGATACCCTACGAGCAGTACTTC CASSPGIPYEQYF
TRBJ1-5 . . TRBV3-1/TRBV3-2 TGTGCCAGCAGCCAAGCAGTTAATCAGCCCCAGCATTTT CASSQAVNQPQHF
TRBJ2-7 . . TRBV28 TGTGCCAGCAGTTCCTCCCCTCTTTACGAGCAGTACTTC CASSSSPLYEQYF
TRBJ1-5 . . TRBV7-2 TGTGCCAGCAGCTCCGTGTTCGAGGAGCCCCAGCATTTT CASSSVFEEPQHF
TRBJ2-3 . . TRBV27 TGTGCCAGCAGTTTATCAACGAGTAGCACAGATACGCAGTATTTT CASSLSTSSTDTQYF
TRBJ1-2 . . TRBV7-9 TGTGCCAGCAGCCGAGGCCTCGACCCGCCCTATGGCTACACCTTC CASSRGLDPPYGYTF
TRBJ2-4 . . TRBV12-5 TGTGCTAGTGGTTTGGTAGCTTTAATACGGATAGCCAAAAACATTCAGTACTTC CASGLVALIRIAKNIQYF
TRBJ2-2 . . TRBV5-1 TGCGCCAGCAGCCCCAGCCTTGAGACCACCGGGGAGCTGTTTTTT CASSPSLETTGELFF
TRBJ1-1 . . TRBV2 TGTGCCAGCTGCTATAGGTCGGGGGGTGGCACTGAAGCTTTCTTT CASCYRSGGGTEAFF
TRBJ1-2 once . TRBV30 TGTGCCTGGAGGAGTGGGGGCTCCAACTATGGCTACACCTTC CAWRSGGSNYGYTF
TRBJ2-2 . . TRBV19 TGTGCCAGTAGAGGGGGAAACACCGGGGAGCTGTTTTTT CASRGGNTGELFF
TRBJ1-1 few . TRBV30 TGTGCCTGGAGTGTCGGACAGCTGTACACTGAAGCTTTCTTT CAWSVGQLYTEAFF
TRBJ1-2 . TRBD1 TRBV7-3 TGTGCCAGCAGCTTACAGGGGGCGCGCGGCTACACCTTC CASSLQGARGYTF
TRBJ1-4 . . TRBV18 TGTGCCAGCTCACCGGCCGGACGGTCGACGACTGAAAAACTGTTTTTT CASSPAGRSTTEKLFF
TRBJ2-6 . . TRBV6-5 TGTGCCAGCAGTTACCCTGGGGCCAACGTCCTGACTTTC CASSYPGANVLTF
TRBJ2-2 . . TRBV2 TGTGCCAGCAGTGCCATTTCCGCCGGGGAGCTGTTTTTT CASSAISAGELFF
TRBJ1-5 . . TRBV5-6 TGTGCCAGCAGCCGTCGGGGTAGCAATCAGCCCCAGCATTTT CASSRRGSNQPQHF
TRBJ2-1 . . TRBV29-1 TGCAGCGTTGGTACCTACAATGAGCAGTTCTTC CSVGTYNEQFF
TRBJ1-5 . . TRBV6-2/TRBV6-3 TGTGCCAGCAGCCGCGGACAGTTCAATCAGCCCCAGCATTTT CASSRGQFNQPQHF
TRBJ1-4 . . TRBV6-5 TGTGCCAGCACCTACGGGGGTACTCCCGAAAAACTGTTTTTT CASTYGGTPEKLFF
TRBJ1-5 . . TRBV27 TGTGCCAGTAGAGGAGTTTATAGCAATCAGCCCCAGCATTTT CASRGVYSNQPQHF
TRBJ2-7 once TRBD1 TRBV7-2 TGTGCCAGCAGCTTAGCGGGGACAGCCTACGAGCAGTACTTC CASSLAGTAYEQYF
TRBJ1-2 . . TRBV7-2 TGTGCCAGCAGCTTAGAGGGCGGACACGTTCGGGGCTACACCTTC CASSLEGGHVRGYTF
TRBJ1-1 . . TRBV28 TGTGCCAGCAGTTTATTTGGCGCGGGGAACACTGAAGCTTTCTTT CASSLFGAGNTEAFF
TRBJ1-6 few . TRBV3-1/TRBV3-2 TGTGCCAGCAGCCAAGGAGGGTTCACTTCACCCCTCCACTTT CASSQGGFTSPLHF
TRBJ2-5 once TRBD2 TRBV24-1 TGTGCCACCCGATCGACTAGCGGGGATCAAGAGACCCAGTACTTC CATRSTSGDQETQYF
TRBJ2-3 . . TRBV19 TGTGCCAGTAGTGCCTCCACAGATACGCAGTATTTT CASSASTDTQYF
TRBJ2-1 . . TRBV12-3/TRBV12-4 TGTGCCAGCAGTTTAAATCGGTGGAATGAGCAGTTCTTC CASSLNRWNEQFF
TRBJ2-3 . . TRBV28 TGTGCCAGCAGTTCATTCTCAGATACGCAGTATTTT CASSSFSDTQYF